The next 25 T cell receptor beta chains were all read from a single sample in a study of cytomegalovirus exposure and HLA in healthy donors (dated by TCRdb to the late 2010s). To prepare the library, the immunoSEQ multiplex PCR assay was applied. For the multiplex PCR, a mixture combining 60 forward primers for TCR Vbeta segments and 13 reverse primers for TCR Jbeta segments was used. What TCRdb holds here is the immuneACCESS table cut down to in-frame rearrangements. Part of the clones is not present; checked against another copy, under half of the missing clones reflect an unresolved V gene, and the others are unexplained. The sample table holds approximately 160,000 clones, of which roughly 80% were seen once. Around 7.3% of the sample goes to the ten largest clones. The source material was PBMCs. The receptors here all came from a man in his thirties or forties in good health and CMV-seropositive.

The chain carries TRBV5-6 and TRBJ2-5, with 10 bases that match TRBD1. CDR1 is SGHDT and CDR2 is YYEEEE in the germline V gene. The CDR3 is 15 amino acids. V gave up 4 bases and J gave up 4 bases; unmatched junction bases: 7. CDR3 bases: TGTGCCAGCAGCGCTGACAGGGGGCAGGTAGAGACCCAGTACTTC. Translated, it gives CASSADRGQVETQYF.

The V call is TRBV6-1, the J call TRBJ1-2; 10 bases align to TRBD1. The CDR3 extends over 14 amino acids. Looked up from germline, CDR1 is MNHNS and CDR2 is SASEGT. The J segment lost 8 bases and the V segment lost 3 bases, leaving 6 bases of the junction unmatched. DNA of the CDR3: TGTGCCAGCAGTGATTGGACAGGGGGAGACGGCTACACCTTC. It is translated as CASSDWTGGDGYTF.

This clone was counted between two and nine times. Written as DNA, the CDR3 is TGTGCCAGCAGTTACTCTGTGCAGGGGGAGACCCAGTACTTC. Translating gives CASSYSVQGETQYF. The chain uses TRBV6-6 and TRBJ2-5; possible D gene TRBD1, 6 bases. The V gene's germline CDR1 is MNHNY and CDR2 SVGAGI (reference sequence). CDR3 length: 14 amino acids. V dropped 0 bases and J dropped 5 bases, with 10 bases sitting between them.

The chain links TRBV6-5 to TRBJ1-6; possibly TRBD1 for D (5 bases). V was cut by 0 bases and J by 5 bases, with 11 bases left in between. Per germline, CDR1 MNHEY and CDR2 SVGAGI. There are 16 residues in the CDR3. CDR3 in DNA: TGTGCCAGCAGTTACTCCATGGACACGGATAATTCACCCCTCCACTTT. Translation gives CASSYSMDTDNSPLHF.

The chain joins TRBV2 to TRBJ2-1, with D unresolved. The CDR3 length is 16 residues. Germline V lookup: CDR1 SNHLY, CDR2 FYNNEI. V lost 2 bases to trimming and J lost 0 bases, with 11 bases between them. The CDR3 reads CASSEPGESSYNEQFF. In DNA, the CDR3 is TGTGCCAGCAGTGAACCGGGTGAGAGCTCCTACAATGAGCAGTTCTTC.

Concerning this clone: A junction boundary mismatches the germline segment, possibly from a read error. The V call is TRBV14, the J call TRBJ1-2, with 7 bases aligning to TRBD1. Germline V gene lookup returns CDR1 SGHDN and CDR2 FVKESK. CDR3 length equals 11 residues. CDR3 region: CASSQARDRVF. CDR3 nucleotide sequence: TGTGCCAGCAGCCAAGCCCGGGACAGAGTCTTC.

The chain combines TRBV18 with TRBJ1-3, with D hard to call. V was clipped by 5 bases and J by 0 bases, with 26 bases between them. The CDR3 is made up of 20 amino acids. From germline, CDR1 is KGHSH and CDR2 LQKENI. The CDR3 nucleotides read TGTGCCAGCTCATCCCTCGCCCGGAATACCCCAGGCTCCTCTGGAAACACCATATATTTT. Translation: CASSSLARNTPGSSGNTIYF.

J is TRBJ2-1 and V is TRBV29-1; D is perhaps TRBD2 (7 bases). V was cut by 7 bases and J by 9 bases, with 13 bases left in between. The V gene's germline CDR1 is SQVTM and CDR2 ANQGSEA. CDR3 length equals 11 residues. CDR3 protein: CSGAGAGEQFF. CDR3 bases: TGCAGCGGCGCGGGGGCGGGTGAGCAGTTCTTC.

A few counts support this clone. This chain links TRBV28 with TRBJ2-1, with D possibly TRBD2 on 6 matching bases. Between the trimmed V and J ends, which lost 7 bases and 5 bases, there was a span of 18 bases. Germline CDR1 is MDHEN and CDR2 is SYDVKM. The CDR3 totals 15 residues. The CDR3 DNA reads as TGTGCCAGCACCTCCCTTTCCGGGGGAAACAATGAGCAGTTCTTC. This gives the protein CASTSLSGGNNEQFF.

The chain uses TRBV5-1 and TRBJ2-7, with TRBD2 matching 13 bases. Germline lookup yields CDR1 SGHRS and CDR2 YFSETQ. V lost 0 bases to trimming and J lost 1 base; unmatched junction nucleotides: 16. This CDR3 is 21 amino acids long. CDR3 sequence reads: CASSLAARGLRTSGGSYEQYF. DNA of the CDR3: TGCGCCAGCAGCTTGGCCGCGAGGGGCCTAAGGACTAGCGGGGGTTCCTACGAGCAGTACTTC.

CDR3: CASSQDLPRQINYGYTF. CDR3 DNA: TGTGCCAGCAGCCAAGATCTTCCTCGACAGATTAACTATGGCTACACCTTC. This chain connects TRBV4-2 to TRBJ1-2, with D possibly TRBD1 on 5 matching bases. Trimming took off 0 bases at V and 1 base at J, with 15 bases between the two ends. The CDR3 has 17 residues. CDR1 LGHNA and CDR2 YNFKEQ come from the germline V gene.

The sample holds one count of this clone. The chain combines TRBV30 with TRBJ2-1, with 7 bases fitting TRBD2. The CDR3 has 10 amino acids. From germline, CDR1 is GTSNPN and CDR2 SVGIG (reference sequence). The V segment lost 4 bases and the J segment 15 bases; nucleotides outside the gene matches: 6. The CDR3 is CAWTGGRVFF. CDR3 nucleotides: TGTGCCTGGACGGGGGGACGCGTGTTCTTC.

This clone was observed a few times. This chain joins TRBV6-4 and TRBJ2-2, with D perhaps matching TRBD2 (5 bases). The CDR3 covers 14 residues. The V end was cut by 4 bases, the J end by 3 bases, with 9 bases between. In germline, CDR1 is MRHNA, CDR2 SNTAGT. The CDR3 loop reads CASSVLADTGELFF. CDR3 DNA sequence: TGTGCCAGCAGTGTTCTAGCAGACACCGGGGAGCTGTTTTTT.

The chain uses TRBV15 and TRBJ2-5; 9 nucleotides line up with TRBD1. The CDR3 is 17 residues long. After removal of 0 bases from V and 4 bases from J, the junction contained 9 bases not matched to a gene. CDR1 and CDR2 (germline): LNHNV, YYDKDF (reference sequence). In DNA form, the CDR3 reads TGTGCCACCAGCAGAGATCGGGCGGGACAGGGTGGAGAGACCCAGTACTTC. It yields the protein CATSRDRAGQGGETQYF.

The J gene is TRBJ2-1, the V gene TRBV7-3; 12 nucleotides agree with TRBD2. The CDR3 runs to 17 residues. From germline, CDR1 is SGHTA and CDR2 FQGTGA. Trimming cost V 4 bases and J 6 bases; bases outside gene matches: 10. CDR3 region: CASSSPTSGRPSNEQFF. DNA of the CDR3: TGTGCCAGCAGCTCGCCTACTAGCGGGAGGCCGAGCAATGAGCAGTTCTTC.

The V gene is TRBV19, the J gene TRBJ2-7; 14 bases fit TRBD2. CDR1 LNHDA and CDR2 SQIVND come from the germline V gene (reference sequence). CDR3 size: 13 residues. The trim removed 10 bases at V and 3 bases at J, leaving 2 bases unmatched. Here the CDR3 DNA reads TGTGCCACTGGGACTAGCGGGAGCTACGAGCAGTACTTC. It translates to CATGTSGSYEQYF.

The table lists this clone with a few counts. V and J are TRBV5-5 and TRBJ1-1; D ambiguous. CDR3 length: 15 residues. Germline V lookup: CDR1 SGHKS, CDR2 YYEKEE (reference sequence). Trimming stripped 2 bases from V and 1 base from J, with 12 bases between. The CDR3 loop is CASSFRARGNTEAFF. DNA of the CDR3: TGTGCCAGCAGCTTCCGGGCCCGGGGGAACACTGAAGCTTTCTTT.

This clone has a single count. The CDR3 loop is CASSLGTHATGELFF. CDR3 in DNA: TGTGCCAGCAGCCTCGGGACACACGCCACCGGGGAGCTGTTTTTT. The genes are TRBV6-5 and TRBJ2-2; a possible D gene is TRBD1 (6 bases). This CDR3 spans 15 amino acids. Germline V CDR1 and CDR2: MNHEY, SVGAGI. Trimming removed 6 bases at V and 4 bases at J, with 15 bases between.

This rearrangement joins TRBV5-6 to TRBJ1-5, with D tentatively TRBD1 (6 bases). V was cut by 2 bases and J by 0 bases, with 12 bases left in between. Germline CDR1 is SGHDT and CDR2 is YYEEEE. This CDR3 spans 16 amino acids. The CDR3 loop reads CASSFGQTYSNQPQHF. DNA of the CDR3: TGTGCCAGCAGCTTCGGACAGACTTATAGCAATCAGCCCCAGCATTTT.

The chain's CDR3 is CASIPLAGVTDTQYF. In DNA form, the CDR3 reads TGTGCCAGCATTCCTCTAGCGGGAGTCACAGATACGCAGTATTTT. This sequence joins TRBV27 and TRBJ2-3, with TRBD2 identical over 10 bases. Germline V CDR1 and CDR2: MNHEY, SMNVEV (reference sequence). The CDR3 has 15 amino acids. V trimming: 7 bases; J trimming: 2 bases; junction bases outside the gene matches: 6.

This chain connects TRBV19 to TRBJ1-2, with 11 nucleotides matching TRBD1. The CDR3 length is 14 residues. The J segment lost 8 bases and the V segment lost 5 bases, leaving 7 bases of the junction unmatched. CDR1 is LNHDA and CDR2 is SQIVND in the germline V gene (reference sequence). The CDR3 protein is CASSPRDRGSGYTF. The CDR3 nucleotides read TGTGCCAGTAGTCCTCGGGACAGGGGGAGCGGCTACACCTTC.

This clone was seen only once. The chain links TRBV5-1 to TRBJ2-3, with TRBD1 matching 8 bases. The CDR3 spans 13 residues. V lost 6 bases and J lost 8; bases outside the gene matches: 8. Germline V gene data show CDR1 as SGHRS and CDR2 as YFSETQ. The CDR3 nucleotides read TGCGCCAGCACCGAGACAGGGGTTGCTACGCAGTATTTT. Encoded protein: CASTETGVATQYF.

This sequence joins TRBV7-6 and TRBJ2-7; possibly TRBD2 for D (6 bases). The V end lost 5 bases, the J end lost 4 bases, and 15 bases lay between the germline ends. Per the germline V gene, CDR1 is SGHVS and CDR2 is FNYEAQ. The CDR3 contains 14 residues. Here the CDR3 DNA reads TGTGCCAGCAGCCCCCAACTAGCAGGATACGAGCAGTACTTC. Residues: CASSPQLAGYEQYF.

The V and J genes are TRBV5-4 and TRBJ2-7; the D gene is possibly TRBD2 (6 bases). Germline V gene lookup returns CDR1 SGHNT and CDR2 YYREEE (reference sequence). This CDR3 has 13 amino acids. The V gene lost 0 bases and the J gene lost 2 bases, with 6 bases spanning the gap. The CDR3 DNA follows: TGTGCCAGCAGCTTGGGGGAGGCCTACGAGCAGTACTTC. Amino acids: CASSLGEAYEQYF. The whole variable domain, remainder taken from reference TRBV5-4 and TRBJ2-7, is ETGVTQSPTHLIKTRGQQVTLRCSSQSGHNTVSWYQQALGQGPQFIFQYYREEENGRGNFPPRFSGLQFPNYSSELNVNALELDDSALYLCASSLGEAYEQYFGPGTRLTVT.

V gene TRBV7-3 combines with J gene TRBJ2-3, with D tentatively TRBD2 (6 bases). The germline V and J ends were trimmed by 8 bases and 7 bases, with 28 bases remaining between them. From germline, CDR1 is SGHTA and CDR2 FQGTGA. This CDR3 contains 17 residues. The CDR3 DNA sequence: TGTGCCAGCGGAGACTACCGTGGACTATCCATCCATAATACGCAGTATTTT. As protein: CASGDYRGLSIHNTQYF. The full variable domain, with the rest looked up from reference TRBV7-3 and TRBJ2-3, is GAGVSQTPSNKVTEKGKYVELRCDPISGHTALYWYRQSLGQGPEFLIYFQGTGAADDSGLPNDRFFAVRPEGSVSTLKIQRTERGDSAVYLCASGDYRGLSIHNTQYFGPGTRLTVL.